What follows are 30 T cell receptor beta chains derived from one specimen sequenced in a study of shared clonotypes between healthy human individuals. The table came from immunoSEQ multiplex PCR; TCRdb's copy has only in-frame clones and leaves some out. There are 850,000 to 1,200,000 clones in the sample; 60% to 80% occur only once, and about 1.5% lies in the top ten. Sequenced: memory CD4+ T cells sorted from blood. The subset was: CD45RA-negative fraction. The receptors stem from a man in his late teens or twenties in good health.

This clone was counted a few times. The same CDR3 is also encoded by other DNA sequences in this sample. This chain joins TRBV5-1 and TRBJ2-3; D may be TRBD2 (6 bases). The CDR3 spans 15 residues. Germline CDR1 SGHRS, CDR2 YFSETQ. V was shortened by 0 bases and J by 1 base, with 9 bases between the two germline ends. CDR3 sequence reads: CASSLASGGTDTQYF. In DNA form, the CDR3 reads TGCGCCAGCAGCTTGGCTTCGGGGGGCACAGATACGCAGTATTTT.

Comments on this clone: The same CDR3 arises from other DNA sequences in this sample as well. The chain uses TRBV19 and TRBJ1-5; D gene unclear. V was trimmed by 3 bases and J by 2 bases, leaving 8 bases between them. The CDR3 has 14 residues. CDR1 is LNHDA and CDR2 is SQIVND in the germline V gene (reference sequence). The CDR3 is CASSISGGNQPQHF. The CDR3 DNA reads TGTGCCAGTAGTATCAGCGGAGGCAATCAGCCCCAGCATTTT.

This clone was seen more than once but under ten times. The chain combines TRBV5-6 with TRBJ2-5, with 7 nucleotides matching TRBD2. The germline CDR1 and CDR2 sequences are SGHDT and YYEEEE. V was clipped by 4 bases and J by 7 bases; unmatched bases: 13. This CDR3 comprises 15 residues. The CDR3 reads CASSKGLTQAGTQYF. The CDR3, as DNA: TGTGCCAGCAGCAAGGGACTAACCCAAGCGGGGACCCAGTACTTC.

This clone was found once. The rearrangement links TRBV7-8 to TRBJ1-2; D call uncertain. Per the germline V gene, CDR1 is SGHVS and CDR2 is FQNEAQ. The CDR3 covers 14 residues. V lost 1 base and J lost 5, with 11 bases in between. CDR3 DNA: TGTGCCAGCAGCTTAGGAGGTCAGAAATATGGCTACACCTTC. Translating it yields CASSLGGQKYGYTF.

Details on this clone: Just one base apart from a much larger clone, this may be a read error. The chain links TRBV11-3 to TRBJ2-3; D may match TRBD1 or TRBD2 (5 bases each). Germline assignment: CDR1 SGHNT and CDR2 YENEEA. V was trimmed by 5 bases and J by 2 bases, leaving 8 bases between them. The CDR3 has 13 amino acids. CDR3: CASSRGTTDTQYF. CDR3 bases: TGTGCCAGCAGCCGAGGGACCACAGATACGCAGTATTTT.

The chain is built from TRBV7-3 and TRBJ2-1, with 8 positions matching TRBD2. The germline V gene has CDR1 SGHTA and CDR2 FQGTGA. CDR3 length equals 15 residues. Unmatched junction bases numbered 5, after V lost 1 base and J lost 6 bases. CDR3 nucleotide sequence: TGTGCCAGCAGCTTAAAAGCGGGGGCCAGCAATGAGCAGTTCTTC. Translating gives CASSLKAGASNEQFF.

Concerning this clone itself: This specimen includes other DNA sequences encoding the same CDR3. The J gene is TRBJ1-5, the V gene TRBV6-1; the D gene is possibly TRBD1 (6 bases). Germline assignment: CDR1 MNHNS and CDR2 SASEGT. V shed 0 bases and J shed 7 bases, with 13 bases lying between them. CDR3 length equals 15 residues. CDR3 nucleotide sequence: TGTGCCAGCAGTGAAGCCGGGGGGGCTGGGCAGCCCCAGCATTTT. Residues: CASSEAGGAGQPQHF.

The J gene is TRBJ2-2, the V gene TRBV27, with D possibly matching TRBD1 (6 bases). CDR3 length equals 13 residues. Between the trimmed V and J ends, which lost 10 bases and 7 bases, there was a span of 16 bases. In germline, CDR1 is MNHEY, CDR2 SMNVEV (reference sequence). CDR3 nucleotide sequence: TGTGCCACCTCAGGGGCTCACGACGGGGAGCTGTTTTTT. It codes for CATSGAHDGELFF.

V gene TRBV5-6 combines with J gene TRBJ1-4, with a weak D call TRBD1 (5 bases). Germline V CDR1 and CDR2: SGHDT, YYEEEE. Deletions cut 9 bases from V and 6 bases from J, with 18 bases between. The CDR3 contains 14 residues. CDR3 sequence reads: CATGRGPRDEKLFF. CDR3 in DNA: TGTGCCACAGGCCGGGGACCGCGGGATGAAAAACTGTTTTTT.

This clone was detected a few times. V is TRBV30 and J is TRBJ1-1; D is possibly TRBD1 (5 bases). Germline V gene lookup returns CDR1 GTSNPN and CDR2 SVGIG (reference sequence). V was shortened by 3 bases and J by 3 bases, with 11 bases between the two germline ends. This CDR3 contains 13 residues. The DNA of the CDR3 is TGTGCCTGGAGAGACATGGGGGACACTGAAGCTTTCTTT. Encoded protein: CAWRDMGDTEAFF.

V is TRBV9 and J is TRBJ1-6; 7 nucleotides agree with TRBD1. Trimming cost V 3 bases and J 7 bases; bases outside gene matches: 7. The germline V gene has CDR1 SGDLS and CDR2 YYNGEE. The CDR3 runs 15 residues. CDR3 residues: CASSAAGTANSPLHF. DNA for the CDR3: TGTGCCAGCAGCGCGGCCGGGACAGCCAATTCACCCCTCCACTTT.

In the case of this clone: The identical CDR3 is also encoded by other nucleotide sequences in the sample. The V gene is TRBV30, the J gene TRBJ2-3; a weak D match, TRBD2 (5 bases). The germline V gene has CDR1 GTSNPN and CDR2 SVGIG (reference sequence). Trimming shortened V by 3 bases and J by 4 bases, and 8 bases separated the two germline ends. The CDR3 is made up of 12 amino acids. This CDR3 reads CAWSAGADTQYF. Written as DNA, the CDR3 is TGTGCCTGGAGCGCCGGGGCAGATACGCAGTATTTT.

As concerns this clone: Distinct nucleotide sequences in the sample also encode this CDR3. CDR3 DNA sequence: TGCGCCAGCAGCTTTACTAGCGGCGGCTCCTACGAGCAGTACTTC. Translating gives CASSFTSGGSYEQYF. The chain joins TRBV5-1 to TRBJ2-7, with TRBD2 matching 8 bases. Germline V lookup: CDR1 SGHRS, CDR2 YFSETQ. The CDR3 consists of 15 residues. Losses at the gene ends were 2 bases for V and 0 bases for J; bases not matched to a gene: 4.

Of note for this clone: Different DNA sequences within this sample yield the same CDR3. V usage is TRBV5-1 and J usage is TRBJ2-5, with D tentatively TRBD2 (5 bases). Trimming took 0 bases from V and 1 from J, leaving 7 bases between them. The CDR3 spans 14 residues. Germline V CDR1 and CDR2: SGHRS, YFSETQ. The CDR3 bases are TGCGCCAGCAGCTTGGGAGGGTCCCAAGAGACCCAGTACTTC. Its protein product is CASSLGGSQETQYF.

The chain recombines TRBV6-5 with TRBJ1-2; D gene ambiguous. The V gene lost 6 bases and the J gene lost 4 bases, with 9 bases spanning the gap. There are 12 residues in the CDR3. The germline V gene has CDR1 MNHEY and CDR2 SVGAGI. The CDR3 DNA is TGTGCCAGCAGCCTGGACGGCTATGGCTACACCTTC. This sequence encodes CASSLDGYGYTF.

The table lists this clone with a count of one. This chain links TRBV29-1 with TRBJ2-7, with D unresolved. Germline CDR1 and CDR2: SQVTM and ANQGSEA. V shed 2 bases and J shed 2 bases, with 13 bases lying between them. The CDR3 has 14 amino acids. The CDR3 DNA follows: TGCAGCGTTGAAATCCCAGCCCAGCCCTACGAGCAGTACTTC. It encodes CSVEIPAQPYEQYF.

The chain joins TRBV5-8 to TRBJ2-7; 8 bases agree with TRBD1. V lost 3 bases, J lost 6 bases, and 8 bases stayed unmatched. The V gene's germline CDR1 is SGHTS and CDR2 YDEGEE. The CDR3 is 14 residues long. CDR3 protein: CASSSGQVAGEQYF. The CDR3 DNA follows: TGTGCCAGCAGCTCGGGACAGGTAGCTGGCGAGCAGTACTTC.

The V gene is TRBV6-4, the J gene TRBJ1-6; possibly TRBD1 for D (5 bases). V shed 6 bases and J shed 7 bases, with 13 bases lying between them. The CDR3 has 14 residues. Germline lookup yields CDR1 MRHNA and CDR2 SNTAGT. The CDR3: CASSALGGNSPLHF. The CDR3 DNA is TGTGCCAGCAGCGCCTTGGGGGGGAATTCACCCCTCCACTTT.

The chain has TRBV4-1 and TRBJ1-1, with TRBD1 matching over 9 bases. Germline V gives CDR1 MGHRA, CDR2 YSYEKL. This CDR3 is 17 amino acids long. The V and J ends lost 5 bases and 0 bases, in that order; junction bases with no gene match: 10. CDR3 residues: CASSSGQGKGMNTEAFF. CDR3 nucleotide sequence: TGCGCCAGCAGCTCAGGACAGGGGAAGGGGATGAACACTGAAGCTTTCTTT.

The V call is TRBV6-5, the J call TRBJ2-3; D may be TRBD2 (6 bases). The CDR3 has 15 amino acids. CDR1 and CDR2 (germline): MNHEY, SVGAGI. Trimming removed 6 bases from V and 4 bases from J, with 17 bases in between. As DNA, the CDR3 is TGTGCCAGCAGAACCGCTACTAGCCGCCCAGATACGCAGTATTTT. This sequence encodes CASRTATSRPDTQYF.

This chain links TRBV7-9 with TRBJ2-7; D perhaps matches TRBD1 (5 bases). CDR3 length: 12 residues. Trimming stripped 3 bases from V and 6 bases from J, with 9 bases between. Germline values: CDR1 SEHNR, CDR2 FQNEAQ (reference sequence). In nucleotides, the CDR3 is TGTGCCAGCAGCTTCCAGGGTGGCGAGCAGTACTTC. Translation: CASSFQGGEQYF.

The chain has TRBV7-8 and TRBJ1-3, with 10 positions matching TRBD1. Unmatched junction bases numbered 3, after V lost 1 base and J lost 0 bases. CDR1 and CDR2 (germline): SGHVS, FQNEAQ. The CDR3 sequence is 17 residues long. The CDR3 DNA reads TGTGCCAGCAGCTTAGATAGGACAGGGGGCTCTGGAAACACCATATATTTT. Protein: CASSLDRTGGSGNTIYF.

The V and J genes are TRBV9 and TRBJ1-2; D possibly corresponds to TRBD1 (5 bases). Germline V lookup: CDR1 SGDLS, CDR2 YYNGEE. The V gene lost 4 bases and the J gene lost 6 bases, with 16 bases spanning the gap. The CDR3 loop spans 14 amino acids. This chain's CDR3 is CASSHQGVRDGYTF. The CDR3 region has the DNA TGTGCCAGCAGCCATCAGGGTGTTAGGGATGGCTACACCTTC.

The chain employs TRBV6-1 and TRBJ1-2, with TRBD1 matching 9 bases. J gave up 3 bases and V 7 bases, and 3 bases lay outside the gene matches. Germline V gene data show CDR1 as MNHNS and CDR2 as SASEGT. The CDR3 runs to 13 residues. The CDR3 is CASIRDRDYGYTF. The CDR3 DNA sequence: TGTGCCAGCATCCGGGACAGGGACTATGGCTACACCTTC.

A remark on this clone: Other DNA sequences from this sample encode an identical CDR3 as well. V is TRBV6-1 and J is TRBJ1-2, with D tentatively TRBD1 (5 bases). CDR1 is MNHNS, CDR2 SASEGT, per germline. Trimming cost V 2 bases and J 4 bases, with 8 bases left between them. CDR3 length: 13 residues. The CDR3 is CASSERTLYGYTF. The CDR3 DNA sequence: TGTGCCAGCAGTGAACGGACACTCTATGGCTACACCTTC.

The rearrangement uses TRBV5-4 and TRBJ2-7; D assignment may be TRBD1 or TRBD2 (6 bases each). The CDR3 totals 15 residues. V was cut by 0 bases and J by 7 bases, with 17 bases left in between. The V gene's germline CDR1 is SGHNT and CDR2 YYREEE (reference sequence). CDR3: CASSLGRDTRWEQYF. CDR3 in DNA: TGTGCCAGCAGCTTGGGGCGGGACACCCGCTGGGAGCAGTACTTC.

V usage is TRBV10-3 and J usage is TRBJ1-1; the D gene is possibly TRBD1 (5 bases). V lost 11 bases to trimming and J lost 1 base, with 14 bases between them. Germline V gene sequence: CDR1 ENHRY, CDR2 SYGVKD. The CDR3 has 13 residues. The CDR3: CALRGDGNTEAFF. CDR3 DNA: TGTGCCCTACGGGGGGATGGGAACACTGAAGCTTTCTTT.

This chain uses TRBV15 with TRBJ1-1, with D unresolved. V lost 0 bases to trimming and J lost 5 bases, with 10 bases between them. Germline-derived CDR1 and CDR2 are LNHNV and YYDKDF (reference sequence). The CDR3 consists of 14 residues. For the CDR3, the DNA is TGTGCCACCAGCAGAGATCTTACCGCTACTGAAGCTTTCTTT. This sequence encodes CATSRDLTATEAFF. The full variable domain, its missing parts supplied by reference TRBV15 and TRBJ1-1, is DAMVIQNPRYQVTQFGKPVTLSCSQTLNHNVMYWYQQKSSQAPKLLFHYYDKDFNNEADTPDNFQSRRPNTSFCFLDIRSPGLGDTAMYLCATSRDLTATEAFFGQGTRLTVV.

The chain couples TRBV27 to TRBJ1-2, with no clear D. The CDR3 is 14 amino acids. V lost 6 bases, J lost 8 bases, and 19 bases lay in between. Germline V gene data show CDR1 as MNHEY and CDR2 as SMNVEV (reference sequence). As DNA, the CDR3 is TGTGCCAGCAGCCCCGGGATCGCCTATGTCGGCTACACCTTC. Protein product: CASSPGIAYVGYTF.

The chain uses TRBV9 and TRBJ2-6; D not certain. V was pared by 4 bases and J by 0 bases, with 14 bases between. This CDR3 contains 17 residues. Looked up from germline, CDR1 is SGDLS and CDR2 is YYNGEE. CDR3 region: CASSPRPKDSGANVLTF. In DNA form, the CDR3 reads TGTGCCAGCAGCCCCCGGCCGAAGGACTCTGGGGCCAACGTCCTGACTTTC.